The sequence of this T cell receptor beta chain was determined in a study of T cell responses to AZD1222 COVID-19 vaccine. TCRdb's copy holds only in-frame clones and misses some; the assay was immunoSEQ multiplex PCR. The sample includes 200,000 or so clones, around 93% of them seen just once. V lost 2 bases to trimming and J lost 4 bases; unmatched junction nucleotides: 6. The CDR3 consists of 15 residues. Per the germline V gene, CDR1 is SGHTS and CDR2 is YDEGEE. Study observations and caveats: Baseline serostatus was positive in only six AZD1222 recipients. Nearly half of unique spike-specific TCRs reportedly avoided B.1.351 and B.1.1.7 mutated regions. With dominance at 160-218 and 743-854, vaccine-associated CD4 TCRs spanned spike.

On this clone itself: The antigen is not known.

This TCR came from an adult in good health. The chain has TRBV5-8 and TRBJ2-3, with 8 bases identical to TRBD1. The sequencing used peripheral blood, collected on day 0 of AZD1222 vaccination. CDR3 bases: TGTGCCAGCAGCTTTCTCGGACAGGGAGCAGATACGCAGTATTTT. Its translation: CASSFLGQGADTQYF. Variable domain in full (rest from reference TRBV5-8 and TRBJ2-3): EAGVTQSPTHLIKTRGQQATLRCSPISGHTSVYWYQQALGLGLQFLLWYDEGEERNRGNFPPRFSGRQFPNYSSELNVNALELEDSALYLCASSFLGQGADTQYFGPGTRLTVL.